Given below is one T cell receptor (beta chain) in context. Its antigen is unidentified. The sample is drawn from a study of T cell repertoires in cytomegalovirus infection. On the study more broadly: Recently identified HLA-C-restricted CMV epitopes were used, and well-studied HLA-B-restricted CMV epitopes were used as well. CMV infection and matching HLA type were both indicated by public TCR beta signatures. General observations from the study: CMV-specific TCR beta clonotypes restricted by HLA-C were the ones dominating the ex vivo response.

Germline lookup yields CDR1 DFQATT and CDR2 SNEGSKA (reference sequence). With V trimmed by 0 bases and J by 2 bases, 6 bases remained unmatched. CDR3 length: 16 amino acids. TCRdb ran MiXCR on the reads and lists one entry per CDR3 protein. The data hold 650,000 to 900,000 distinct CDR3 sequences, with under 35% observed a single time. The sequence was obtained from a human donor in good health (CMV status not recorded). Some clones in this sample may be carry-over from other donors' samples. The sequenced sample was cultured CD8+ T cells from PBMCs, obtained from culture after CMV antigen stimulation. The gene calls are TRBV20-1 and TRBJ2-3; TRBD2 matches at 9 bases. For the CDR3, the DNA is TGCAGTGCTAGAGATCGAGCGGGGGGCGCCACAGATACGCAGTATTTT. Its protein product is CSARDRAGGATDTQYF.